These 22 T cell receptor beta chains came from one sample sequenced in a study of blood T cell repertoires in COVID-19. This table comes from immunoSEQ multiplex PCR, and its TCRdb copy is limited to in-frame clones, with some not included. The sample has more than 200,000 clones, approximately 84% seen once. Sequencing was done on a sample of peripheral blood. These TCRs come from a man between 45 and 60 years old with active or convalescent COVID-19.

Only one count was recorded for this clone. The CDR3 sequence is CASSQRGRAAFF. The CDR3 nucleotides are TGTGCCAGCAGCCAGCGGGGTCGCGCAGCTTTCTTT. The chain links TRBV3-1 (or the pseudogene TRBV3-2) to TRBJ1-1; D not resolved. The CDR3 covers 12 residues. V shed 3 bases and J shed 10 bases, with 12 bases lying between them. Germline V gene data show CDR1 as LGHDT and CDR2 as YNNKEL (reference sequence).

The V call is TRBV10-3, the J call TRBJ1-6; 9 nucleotides agree with TRBD1. Germline trimming cut 6 bases from V and 5 bases from J; bases unmatched to any gene: 5. The CDR3 is 15 residues long. The germline V gene has CDR1 ENHRY and CDR2 SYGVKD. The chain's CDR3 is CAIRRQGDNNSPLHF. The CDR3 DNA follows: TGTGCCATCAGGCGACAGGGGGACAATAATTCACCCCTCCACTTT.

The V gene is TRBV19, the J gene TRBJ1-1, with D unresolved. The CDR3 has 13 residues. Trimming left V 2 bases short and J 1 base short, with 5 bases between. From germline, CDR1 is LNHDA and CDR2 SQIVND (reference sequence). The CDR3 nucleotides read TGTGCCAGTAGTATATTTAAGAACACTGAAGCTTTCTTT. It translates to CASSIFKNTEAFF. Supplemented by reference TRBV19 and TRBJ1-1, the full variable domain reads DGGITQSPKYLFRKEGQNVTLSCEQNLNHDAMYWYRQDPGQGLRLIYYSQIVNDFQKGDIAEGYSVSREKKESFPLTVTSAQKNPTAFYLCASSIFKNTEAFFGQGTRLTVV.

Comment on this clone: The same CDR3 is also encoded by other DNA sequences in this sample. The CDR3 nucleotides read TGTGCCATCAGTGAAGGTCAGGTCAATCAGCCCCAGCATTTT. Its protein product is CAISEGQVNQPQHF. This chain joins TRBV10-3 and TRBJ1-5; D is unresolved. Deletions cut 3 bases from V and 3 bases from J, with 9 bases between. Germline V gene data show CDR1 as ENHRY and CDR2 as SYGVKD. The CDR3 loop spans 14 amino acids.

The gene calls are TRBV2 and TRBJ1-4; D possibly corresponds to TRBD1 (5 bases). V lost 10 bases and J 1 base, leaving 10 bases between the germline ends. Germline-derived CDR1 and CDR2 are SNHLY and FYNNEI. The CDR3 loop spans 13 amino acids. The CDR3 reads CATTGGTNEKLFF. DNA of the CDR3: TGTGCCACAACGGGGGGAACTAATGAAAAACTGTTTTTT.

The rearrangement uses TRBV19 and TRBJ1-5; the match to TRBD1 covers 11 bases. V lost 1 base to trimming and J lost 8 bases; unmatched junction nucleotides: 7. The germline V gene has CDR1 LNHDA and CDR2 SQIVND (reference sequence). CDR3 length: 16 residues. The CDR3 DNA sequence: TGTGCCAGTAGTATAGTGGCGGGACAGGGGGGGAAGCCCCAGCATTTT. Protein sequence: CASSIVAGQGGKPQHF.

This chain uses TRBV7-7 with TRBJ2-3, with D possibly matching TRBD2 (5 bases). The germline V gene encodes CDR1 SSHAT and CDR2 FNYEAQ (reference sequence). The V and J ends lost 5 bases and 0 bases respectively, with 9 bases between them. The CDR3 sequence is 14 residues long. CDR3 protein: CASSPRGSTDTQYF. CDR3 bases: TGTGCCAGCAGCCCTCGGGGAAGCACAGATACGCAGTATTTT.

The chain is built from TRBV5-1 and TRBJ1-3, with D unclear. Germline V CDR1 and CDR2: SGHRS, YFSETQ. CDR3 length: 16 amino acids. The V gene lost 0 bases and the J gene lost 2 bases, with 12 bases spanning the gap. The CDR3 DNA reads TGCGCCAGCAGCTTGGAAATCGAGTCCCCTGGAAACACCATATATTTT. Translation gives CASSLEIESPGNTIYF. Variable domain in full (rest from reference TRBV5-1 and TRBJ1-3): KAGVTQTPRYLIKTRGQQVTLSCSPISGHRSVSWYQQTPGQGLQFLFEYFSETQRNKGNFPGRFSGRQFSNSRSEMNVSTLELGDSALYLCASSLEIESPGNTIYFGEGSWLTVV.

This clone appeared a few times. This chain uses TRBV6-6 with TRBJ2-7; TRBD1 is a possible D gene (5 bases). This CDR3 region has 12 residues. Germline V lookup: CDR1 MNHNY, CDR2 SVGAGI (reference sequence). The ends were cut back, 5 bases at V and 4 bases at J, with 9 bases in the middle. CDR3 DNA sequence: TGTGCCAGCAGTCTAGGGGAATACGAGCAGTACTTC. Encoded protein: CASSLGEYEQYF.

This sequence joins TRBV7-6 and TRBJ1-1, with D possibly TRBD1 on 6 matching bases. V dropped 5 bases and J dropped 3 bases, with 16 bases sitting between them. The CDR3 covers 15 residues. Germline V gives CDR1 SGHVS, CDR2 FNYEAQ. The CDR3 DNA is TGTGCCAGCAGCGCCCAGATAACAGGGTACACTGAAGCTTTCTTT. Its protein product is CASSAQITGYTEAFF.

The chain joins TRBV7-9 to TRBJ1-2; no clear D gene. Germline lookup yields CDR1 SEHNR and CDR2 FQNEAQ (reference sequence). V was clipped by 5 bases and J by 6 bases, with 10 bases between them. The length of the CDR3 is 12 residues. The CDR3 loop reads CASSPPGDGYTF. Written as DNA, the CDR3 is TGTGCCAGCAGCCCCCCCGGGGATGGCTACACCTTC.

V is TRBV7-8 and J is TRBJ2-7, with 7 bases aligning to TRBD2. Germline lookup yields CDR1 SGHVS and CDR2 FQNEAQ. J was trimmed by 5 bases and V by 1 base; bases with no gene match: 2. The CDR3 consists of 13 residues. The CDR3 bases are TGTGCCAGCAGCTTAGGTCTAGCGGACGAGCAGTACTTC. Translated: CASSLGLADEQYF.

V is TRBV28 and J is TRBJ1-1; D gene uncertain. The germline V and J ends were trimmed by 6 bases and 1 base, with 3 bases remaining between them. Germline V gene data show CDR1 as MDHEN and CDR2 as SYDVKM. CDR3 length equals 11 residues. CDR3 DNA sequence: TGTGCCAGCAGCCGGAACACTGAAGCTTTCTTT. It codes for CASSRNTEAFF.

As DNA, the CDR3 is TGTGCCAGCTCACCCCAGGGGCCAAACACTGAAGCTTTCTTT. Residues: CASSPQGPNTEAFF. The chain couples TRBV18 to TRBJ1-1; a weak D match, TRBD1 (6 bases). V lost 3 bases and J lost 2, with 10 bases in between. The CDR3 consists of 14 residues. Germline values: CDR1 KGHSH, CDR2 LQKENI.

In DNA form, the CDR3 reads TGCGCCAGCAGCCAAGCCCCGTTCACCGGGGAGCTGTTTTTT. Its translation: CASSQAPFTGELFF. The rearrangement uses TRBV4-1 and TRBJ2-2, with D hard to call. CDR1 and CDR2 (germline): MGHRA, YSYEKL. The V gene lost 1 base and the J gene lost 4 bases, with 7 bases spanning the gap. This CDR3 comprises 14 residues.

The chain links TRBV27 to TRBJ1-4; 8 bases are shared with TRBD1. V lost 3 bases, J lost 6 bases, and 6 bases stayed unmatched. Germline V gene lookup returns CDR1 MNHEY and CDR2 SMNVEV (reference sequence). This CDR3 has 15 residues. This CDR3 reads CASSFRQGRDEKLFF. Written as DNA, the CDR3 is TGTGCCAGCAGTTTCCGACAGGGGAGAGATGAAAAACTGTTTTTT.

The gene calls are TRBV5-1 and TRBJ2-7; 10 positions match TRBD2. Germline V lookup: CDR1 SGHRS, CDR2 YFSETQ. V trimming: 4 bases; J trimming: 5 bases; junction bases outside the gene matches: 6. CDR3 length: 14 residues. The CDR3 DNA follows: TGCGCCAGCAGCAATAGCGGGGGGCCAAACGAGCAGTACTTC. Its translation: CASSNSGGPNEQYF.

CDR3 loop: CSVVTGTGDTEAFF. The CDR3 DNA reads TGCAGCGTGGTAACCGGGACAGGGGACACTGAAGCTTTCTTT. This rearrangement joins TRBV29-1 to TRBJ1-1; 10 nucleotides align to TRBD1. This CDR3 comprises 14 residues. Per the germline V gene, CDR1 is SQVTM and CDR2 is ANQGSEA. V lost 6 bases to trimming and J lost 3 bases; unmatched junction nucleotides: 7.

The V call is TRBV14, the J call TRBJ1-6, with 9 nucleotides matching TRBD1. This CDR3 contains 17 residues. Germline V gene lookup returns CDR1 SGHDN and CDR2 FVKESK. The J segment lost 7 bases and the V segment lost 3 bases, leaving 10 bases of the junction unmatched. The CDR3 reads CASSHKKGTGTNSPLHF. The DNA for the CDR3 is TGTGCCAGCAGCCACAAAAAGGGGACAGGGACCAATTCACCCCTCCACTTT.

V and J are TRBV15 and TRBJ2-3; 14 bases match TRBD2. CDR3 length: 18 amino acids. Germline V gene lookup returns CDR1 LNHNV and CDR2 YYDKDF (reference sequence). V was clipped by 2 bases and J by 1 base; unmatched bases: 5. The CDR3 loop reads CATSRFGTSGGRTDTQYF. As DNA, the CDR3 is TGTGCCACCAGCAGATTCGGGACTAGCGGGGGACGCACAGATACGCAGTATTTT.

The gene calls are TRBV9 and TRBJ2-7, with no clear D. The CDR3 is 15 residues long. With 0 bases removed from V and 2 bases from J, the gap between germline ends came to 12 bases. Per germline, CDR1 SGDLS and CDR2 YYNGEE. The CDR3 reads CASSVEPSLTYEQYF. CDR3 sequence (DNA): TGTGCCAGCAGCGTAGAGCCGAGTTTGACCTACGAGCAGTACTTC.

The genes are TRBV7-2 and TRBJ2-3; D gene uncertain. CDR1 and CDR2 from the germline V gene are SGHTA and FQGNSA. The CDR3 runs 13 residues. V lost 6 bases, J lost 8 bases, and 15 bases lay in between. CDR3 nucleotide sequence: TGTGCCAGCAGTCTGCTTCGAGGTTTTACGCAGTATTTT. Protein sequence: CASSLLRGFTQYF.